The rows below give T cell receptor beta chains drawn from one sample of a study of cytomegalovirus exposure and HLA in healthy donors. TCRdb's table, derived via immunoSEQ multiplex PCR, lists solely in-frame clones and lacks some. The table for this sample gives about 170,000 clones. The sequenced sample was PBMCs. These receptors were taken from a woman between 18 and 30 years old in good health and CMV-seropositive. CDR3s include the opening cysteine and the closing phenylalanine or tryptophan. The D gene is left open where the match is weak.

cdr3_aa: CASSPYGGLNYGYTF
cdr3_nt: TGTGCCAGCTCACCATATGGCGGCCTTAACTATGGCTACACCTTC
j_call: TRBJ1-2
v_call: TRBV18
d_call: -

cdr3_aa: CASSLDYGGSTF
cdr3_nt: TGTGCCAGCAGCTTAGATTACGGAGGCAGCACCTTC
j_call: TRBJ1-2
v_call: TRBV7-2
d_call: -

cdr3_aa: CASSLGGAGATGELFF
cdr3_nt: TGTGCCAGCAGCCTAGGGGGAGCGGGGGCGACCGGGGAGCTGTTTTTT
j_call: TRBJ2-2
v_call: TRBV7-8
d_call: TRBD2

cdr3_aa: CASNLVVANTEAFF
cdr3_nt: TGTGCCAGCAATCTGGTGGTGGCGAACACTGAAGCTTTCTTT
j_call: TRBJ1-1
v_call: TRBV2
d_call: -

cdr3_aa: CASRPARSNQPQHF
cdr3_nt: TGTGCAAGTCGTCCCGCACGGAGCAATCAGCCCCAGCATTTT
j_call: TRBJ1-5
v_call: TRBV12-2
d_call: -

cdr3_aa: CASSPYSNQPQHF
cdr3_nt: TGTGCCAGCAGTCCTTATAGCAATCAGCCCCAGCATTTT
j_call: TRBJ1-5
v_call: TRBV6-1
d_call: -

cdr3_aa: CASSLRTGELFF
cdr3_nt: TGTGCCAGCAGCCTGCGTACCGGGGAGCTGTTTTTT
j_call: TRBJ2-2
v_call: TRBV11-3
d_call: -

cdr3_aa: CASSEKGSGNNYGYTF
cdr3_nt: TGTGCCAGCAGTGAAAAGGGGTCAGGCAATAACTATGGCTACACCTTC
j_call: TRBJ1-2
v_call: TRBV2
d_call: -

cdr3_aa: CASSERDRGRETQYF
cdr3_nt: TGTGCCAGCAGCGAAAGAGACAGGGGGCGGGAGACCCAGTACTTC
j_call: TRBJ2-5
v_call: TRBV11-1
d_call: TRBD1

cdr3_aa: CASSDSGQGGGNTIYF
cdr3_nt: TGTGCCAGCAGTGATTCGGGACAGGGAGGGGGAAACACCATATATTTT
j_call: TRBJ1-3
v_call: TRBV2
d_call: TRBD1

cdr3_aa: CASNGGAIGGETQYF
cdr3_nt: TGTGCCAGCAACGGAGGGGCCATCGGCGGGGAGACCCAGTACTTC
j_call: TRBJ2-5
v_call: TRBV28
d_call: -

cdr3_aa: CASSPPGVRETQYF
cdr3_nt: TGTGCCAGCTCACCGCCAGGGGTAAGGGAGACCCAGTACTTC
j_call: TRBJ2-5
v_call: TRBV18
d_call: -

cdr3_aa: CASRPKYSGRAEDTQYF
cdr3_nt: TGCGCCAGCAGACCCAAATATAGCGGGAGGGCCGAAGATACGCAGTATTTT
j_call: TRBJ2-3
v_call: TRBV5-1
d_call: TRBD2

cdr3_aa: CASSLLAGAGELFF
cdr3_nt: TGTGCCAGCAGCCTACTAGCGGGAGCCGGGGAGCTGTTTTTT
j_call: TRBJ2-2
v_call: TRBV7-2
d_call: TRBD2

cdr3_aa: CASSVSGTGVGYGYTF
cdr3_nt: TGTGCCAGCAGCGTATCCGGGACAGGGGTCGGCTATGGCTACACCTTC
j_call: TRBJ1-2
v_call: TRBV9
d_call: TRBD1

cdr3_aa: CASAIGSGYTF
cdr3_nt: TGTGCCAGTGCGATTGGGAGTGGCTACACCTTC
j_call: TRBJ1-2
v_call: TRBV19
d_call: -

cdr3_aa: CASSKVGSQGGEQFF
cdr3_nt: TGTGCCAGCAGCAAAGTAGGCTCACAGGGGGGTGAGCAGTTCTTC
j_call: TRBJ2-1
v_call: TRBV21-1
d_call: -

cdr3_aa: CSVETGWDTEAFF
cdr3_nt: TGCAGCGTCGAGACAGGGTGGGACACTGAAGCTTTCTTT
j_call: TRBJ1-1
v_call: TRBV29-1
d_call: TRBD1

cdr3_aa: CASSTRQVRCRYGYTF
cdr3_nt: TGTGCCAGCAGCACGAGACAGGTAAGGTGTAGGTATGGCTACACCTTC
j_call: TRBJ1-2
v_call: TRBV21-1
d_call: -

cdr3_aa: CASSPGTDQETQYF
cdr3_nt: TGCGCCAGCAGCCCGGGGACAGACCAAGAGACCCAGTACTTC
j_call: TRBJ2-5
v_call: TRBV4-1
d_call: TRBD1

cdr3_aa: CASTGSGELAGAYEQYF
cdr3_nt: TGTGCCAGCACCGGGTCCGGGGAACTAGCGGGAGCTTACGAGCAGTACTTC
j_call: TRBJ2-7
v_call: TRBV2
d_call: TRBD2

cdr3_aa: CAISLRDYNEQFF
cdr3_nt: TGTGCCATCAGTCTCAGGGATTACAATGAGCAGTTCTTC
j_call: TRBJ2-1
v_call: TRBV10-3
d_call: -

cdr3_aa: CASSRPGTSGSTDTQYF
cdr3_nt: TGTGCCAGCAGCCGTCCCGGGACTAGCGGAAGCACAGATACGCAGTATTTT
j_call: TRBJ2-3
v_call: TRBV5-4
d_call: TRBD2

cdr3_aa: CASSSGTEYGYTF
cdr3_nt: TGCGCCAGCAGCTCCGGGACAGAGTATGGCTACACCTTC
j_call: TRBJ1-2
v_call: TRBV4-1
d_call: TRBD1

cdr3_aa: CASSLLTGGFSFGYTF
cdr3_nt: TGTGCCAGCAGTTTATTGACAGGGGGCTTCTCCTTTGGCTACACCTTC
j_call: TRBJ1-2
v_call: TRBV28
d_call: TRBD1

cdr3_aa: CASSLAGTGDHEQFF
cdr3_nt: TGTGCCAGCAGCTTAGCCGGGACAGGGGACCATGAGCAGTTCTTC
j_call: TRBJ2-1
v_call: TRBV7-9
d_call: TRBD1

cdr3_aa: CAWSHTPGWTSDFGEQFF
cdr3_nt: TGTGCCTGGAGTCACACCCCAGGATGGACTAGCGATTTCGGTGAGCAGTTCTTC
j_call: TRBJ2-1
v_call: TRBV30
d_call: TRBD2

cdr3_aa: CASGFTLPGQKFNYGYTF
cdr3_nt: TGTGCTAGTGGTTTCACGCTCCCGGGACAGAAATTTAACTATGGCTACACCTTC
j_call: TRBJ1-2
v_call: TRBV12-5
d_call: TRBD1

cdr3_aa: CSGSREASYNEQFF
cdr3_nt: TGCAGCGGGTCCCGGGAGGCCTCCTACAATGAGCAGTTCTTC
j_call: TRBJ2-1
v_call: TRBV29-1
d_call: TRBD2

cdr3_aa: CASSQEASPEQYF
cdr3_nt: TGCGCCAGCAGCCAAGAAGCGAGCCCCGAGCAGTACTTC
j_call: TRBJ2-7
v_call: TRBV4-1
d_call: -

cdr3_aa: CASSSGRRARQYF
cdr3_nt: TGTGCCAGCAGCTCAGGACGGCGGGCGAGGCAGTACTTC
j_call: TRBJ2-4
v_call: TRBV7-8
d_call: -

cdr3_aa: CASILGTARLGGYTF
cdr3_nt: TGTGCCAGCATCCTCGGGACAGCTAGGCTCGGCGGCTACACCTTC
j_call: TRBJ1-2
v_call: TRBV6-1
d_call: TRBD1

cdr3_aa: CASSSTGLNTEAFF
cdr3_nt: TGCGCCAGCAGTTCGACAGGGCTGAACACTGAAGCTTTCTTT
j_call: TRBJ1-1
v_call: TRBV10-1
d_call: TRBD1

cdr3_aa: CASSFGAEGELFF
cdr3_nt: TGTGCCAGCAGCTTTGGTGCTGAGGGGGAGCTGTTTTTT
j_call: TRBJ2-2
v_call: TRBV5-4
d_call: -

cdr3_aa: CATGQGAEAFF
cdr3_nt: TGTGCCACCGGACAGGGGGCTGAAGCTTTCTTT
j_call: TRBJ1-1
v_call: TRBV5-5
d_call: TRBD1

cdr3_aa: CASTESGANVLTF
cdr3_nt: TGTGCCAGCACGGAGTCTGGGGCCAACGTCCTGACTTTC
j_call: TRBJ2-6
v_call: TRBV2
d_call: -

cdr3_aa: CSVDTGKGYTF
cdr3_nt: TGCAGCGTTGACACAGGGAAAGGCTACACCTTC
j_call: TRBJ1-2
v_call: TRBV29-1
d_call: -

cdr3_aa: CASSLRQGTTYEQYF
cdr3_nt: TGTGCCAGCAGCTTAAGGCAGGGGACTACCTACGAGCAGTACTTC
j_call: TRBJ2-7
v_call: TRBV7-3
d_call: -